The T cell receptor beta chain described here comes from a study of T cells in Graves' hyperthyroidism and ophthalmopathy. Across the study: Before treatment of any kind, peripheral blood was taken at initial diagnosis.

Findings and limits, study-wide: Ophthalmopathy was distinguished from stable hyperthyroidism by 13 V-J signatures. Progression to ophthalmopathy was predicted a median of approximately seven months early.

This clonotype was recorded many times. No antigen is known for it. Uncontrolled infection, other autoimmune disease, pregnancy or lactation barred patients from enrollment. RNA transcripts provided the source from which TCR beta CDR3 regions were amplified. Researchers ran a first-round RT-PCR on the TCR CDR3 using the HTBI primer set. TCRdb reprocessed the multiplex PCR reads with MiXCR, giving one entry per CDR3 protein. The table includes around 440,000 distinct CDR3 sequences, approximately 14% detected once. The sequence was obtained from a woman younger than 35 with Graves' hyperthyroidism. Sequenced material: blood.

CDR3 nucleotide sequence: TGTGCCAGCAGCCAAGGACTACCCAGCAATGAGCAGTTCTTC. This translates into CASSQGLPSNEQFF. The J gene is TRBJ2-1, the V gene TRBV3-1, with TRBD2 as a possible D gene (5 bases). V was shortened by 1 base and J by 6 bases, with 10 bases between the two germline ends. Germline lookup yields CDR1 LGHDT and CDR2 YNNKEL (reference sequence). CDR3 size: 14 residues.